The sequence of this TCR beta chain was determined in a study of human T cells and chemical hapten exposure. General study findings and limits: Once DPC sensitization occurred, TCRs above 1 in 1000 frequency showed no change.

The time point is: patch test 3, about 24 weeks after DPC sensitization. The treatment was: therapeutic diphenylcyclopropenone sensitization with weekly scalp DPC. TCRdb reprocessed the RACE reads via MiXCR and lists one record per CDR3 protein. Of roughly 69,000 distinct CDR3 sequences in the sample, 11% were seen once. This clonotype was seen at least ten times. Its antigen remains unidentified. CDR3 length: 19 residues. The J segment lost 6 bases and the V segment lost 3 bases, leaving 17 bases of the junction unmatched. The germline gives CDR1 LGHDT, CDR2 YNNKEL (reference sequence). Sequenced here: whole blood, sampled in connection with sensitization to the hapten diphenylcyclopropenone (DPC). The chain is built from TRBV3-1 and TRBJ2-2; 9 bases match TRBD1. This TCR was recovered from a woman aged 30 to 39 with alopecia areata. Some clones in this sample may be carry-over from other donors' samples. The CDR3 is CASSQDLIGQGRMAGELFF. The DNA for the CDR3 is TGTGCCAGCAGCCAGGACCTTATTGGACAGGGGAGAATGGCCGGGGAGCTGTTTTTT.